A selection of T cell receptor beta chains follows, all from one sample in a study of T cell repertoires in cytomegalovirus infection. TCRdb fed the reads into MiXCR, producing one record per CDR3 protein. The profile covers some 920,000 distinct CDR3 sequences, with approximately 33% appearing a single time and around 15% taken by the ten largest. No antigen has been assigned to these receptors. The sample here was cultured CD8+ T cells from PBMCs, taken from culture after CMV antigen stimulation. The receptors were gathered from a human donor in good health (CMV status not recorded). Some clones in this sample may be carry-over from other donors' samples. CDR3s include the opening cysteine and the closing phenylalanine or tryptophan. D genes are given only for firm matches. A clone size is listed for some rows: how often the clone was seen (once, few, many), or a class if it is expanded.

TRBV7-2	.	many	TRBJ1-1	TGTGCCAGCAGCACCACGACAGAAGGGGTATGGACTGAAGCTTTCTTT	CASSTTTEGVWTEAFF
TRBV6-2/TRBV6-3	.	once	TRBJ1-1	TGTGCCAGCAGTTACTCTTTGGCGGCTTTCTTT	CASSYSLAAFF
TRBV10-1	.	.	TRBJ1-4	TGCGCCAGCAGTGAAGACTTTTCAACTAATGAAAAACTGTTTTTT	CASSEDFSTNEKLFF
TRBV29-1	.	.	TRBJ2-3	TGCAGCGTTGATTGCCGGGAAAGCACAGATACGCAGTATTTT	CSVDCRESTDTQYF
TRBV9	.	.	TRBJ1-5	TGTGCCAGCAGCGTAGAAGGTTCTAGCAATCAGCCCCAGCATTTT	CASSVEGSSNQPQHF
TRBV6-5	TRBD1	few	TRBJ2-7	TGTGCCAGCAGTTACTTACCGGGACAGCACCACTACGAGCAGTACTTC	CASSYLPGQHHYEQYF
TRBV6-1	.	.	TRBJ1-5	TGTGCCAGCAGTGAAGCGGGATGGGCCCAGAGAAATCAGCCCCAGCATTTT	CASSEAGWAQRNQPQHF
TRBV6-1	.	few	TRBJ2-1	TGTGCCAGCAGTGAAAGGGCAGAGAATTACAATGAGCAGTTCTTC	CASSERAENYNEQFF
TRBV7-9	.	.	TRBJ2-1	TGTGCCAGCAGCGTGGGACCGAACTACGAGCAGTTCTTC	CASSVGPNYEQFF
TRBV6-2/TRBV6-3	.	few	TRBJ1-6	TGTGCCAGCAGTTATTCGGCGGAGAGCTCCTATAATTCACCCCTCCACTTT	CASSYSAESSYNSPLHF
TRBV5-4	.	.	TRBJ2-7	TGTGCCAGCAGCACGGATCGGGGGTTCAAACCCCACGAGCAGTACTTC	CASSTDRGFKPHEQYF
TRBV7-9	TRBD1	few	TRBJ1-1	TGTGCCAGCAGCTTAATAGTAGGGACAGGGGGCACTGAAGCTTTCTTT	CASSLIVGTGGTEAFF
TRBV7-3	TRBD2	.	TRBJ2-5	TGTGCCAGCAGCCACCGGGACTATAAACAAGAGACCCAGTACTTC	CASSHRDYKQETQYF
TRBV12-3/TRBV12-4	TRBD2	few	TRBJ2-3	TGTGCCAGCACGGGACTAGCGAGCCCAGATACGCAGTATTTT	CASTGLASPDTQYF
TRBV27	TRBD2	.	TRBJ2-7	TGTGCCAGCAGCCTTAGCGGGCTCCCCCGTAACTACGAGCAGTACTTC	CASSLSGLPRNYEQYF
TRBV19	.	.	TRBJ1-1	TGTGCCAGTAGTATAGCGGGACGGACGTCAAACACTGAAGCTTTCTTT	CASSIAGRTSNTEAFF
TRBV4-3	.	.	TRBJ1-3	TGCGCCAGCAGCCAAGATCGTACCGGGCCAGTCCCTGGAAACACCATATATTTT	CASSQDRTGPVPGNTIYF
TRBV15	.	few	TRBJ1-6	TGTGCCACCAGCAGAGACAGTGCCTTAGCCAATTCACCCCTCCACTTT	CATSRDSALANSPLHF
TRBV7-9	TRBD1	.	TRBJ2-1	TGTGCCAGCAGCCCAAGGACAGGGTTAGGCTACAATGAGCAGTTCTTC	CASSPRTGLGYNEQFF
TRBV27	.	few	TRBJ2-7	TGTGCCAGCAGCCCCCGGGACACTCGAAGGTCCTACGAGCAGTACTTC	CASSPRDTRRSYEQYF
TRBV27	.	.	TRBJ2-3	TGTGCCAGCAGTTACGGAGGGATTAGCACAGATACGCAGTATTTT	CASSYGGISTDTQYF
TRBV7-9	TRBD2	many	TRBJ2-1	TGTGCCAGCAGCCGGACTAGCGGGGGGGCCTCCTACAATGAGCAGTTCTTC	CASSRTSGGASYNEQFF
TRBV29-1	.	.	TRBJ2-1	TGCAGCGTTGAAGGCGGGGGCCAATACAATGAGCAGTTCTTC	CSVEGGGQYNEQFF
TRBV28	.	few	TRBJ1-1	TGTGCCAGCAGTTCCGTGTCCCCATCGGACACTGAAGCTTTCTTT	CASSSVSPSDTEAFF
TRBV12-3/TRBV12-4	TRBD2	.	TRBJ2-3	TGTGCCAGCACCGAAGCCCCTCGACTAGCGGACACAGATACGCAGTATTTT	CASTEAPRLADTDTQYF
TRBV7-8	.	.	TRBJ2-5	TGTGCCAGCAGCTCTCCACTCCGGAGAGATCAAGAGACCCAGTACTTC	CASSSPLRRDQETQYF
TRBV7-9	.	.	TRBJ1-3	TGTGCCAGCAGCTCGACAGCCAGCTCTGGAAACACCATATATTTT	CASSSTASSGNTIYF
TRBV28	TRBD1	many	TRBJ2-4	TGTGCCAGCAGTTTATCCAGGGGACAGGGGGCGATGGCCAAAAACATTCAGTACTTC	CASSLSRGQGAMAKNIQYF
TRBV12-5	TRBD2	few	TRBJ2-1	TGTGCTAGTGGCCCCGTAGTAAAGGGACTAGCTTTCAATGAGCAGTTCTTC	CASGPVVKGLAFNEQFF
TRBV2	TRBD1	.	TRBJ1-6	TGTGCCAGCAGTGAAGAATTAAGGGGGCCTAATTCACCCCTCCACTTT	CASSEELRGPNSPLHF
TRBV10-3	TRBD1	.	TRBJ1-1	TGTGCCATCAGGAGACGATCCGGGACAGGGGGCGATGGGACTGAAGCTTTCTTT	CAIRRRSGTGGDGTEAFF
TRBV6-2/TRBV6-3	TRBD1	.	TRBJ1-1	TGTGCCAGCAGAGGAGGGGAAACAGGGGCTGAAGCTTTCTTT	CASRGGETGAEAFF
TRBV5-1	.	.	TRBJ1-1	TGCGCCAGCAGCTTGGGCGGAAAACTCACTGAAGCTTTCTTT	CASSLGGKLTEAFF
TRBV7-9	.	few	TRBJ1-5	TGTGCCAGCAGCGGAGGGGTCCTTAATCAGCCCCAGCATTTT	CASSGGVLNQPQHF
TRBV7-9	TRBD1	few	TRBJ2-7	TGTGCCAGCAGCAAAGAGGACAGGGCCTCCTACGAGCAGTACTTC	CASSKEDRASYEQYF
TRBV27	.	many	TRBJ1-5	TGTGCCAGCAGTTCATGGGTGGGGGCCAATCAGCCCCAGCATTTT	CASSSWVGANQPQHF
TRBV6-2/TRBV6-3	.	.	TRBJ1-5	TGTGCCAGCAGAAACAATCAGCCCCAGCATTTT	CASRNNQPQHF
TRBV12-5	TRBD1	.	TRBJ1-4	TGTGCTAGTGGTTTTAATGACAGGGAACTGTTTTTT	CASGFNDRELFF
TRBV6-1	.	.	TRBJ2-7	TGTGCCAGCAGTGAAGTACCCTACGAGCAGTACTTC	CASSEVPYEQYF
TRBV10-1	.	.	TRBJ2-7	TGCGCCAGCAGTGAATCACTCAGCGCCGAGCAGTACTTC	CASSESLSAEQYF
TRBV10-3	TRBD1	many	TRBJ1-1	TGTGCCATCAGTGAGGATGGGACAGCGAGTGAAGCTTTCTTT	CAISEDGTASEAFF
TRBV14	TRBD1	.	TRBJ2-1	TGTGCCAGCAGCCAGATCCGGGACAGGGTATTTGACGAGCAGTTCTTC	CASSQIRDRVFDEQFF
TRBV12-3/TRBV12-4	.	few	TRBJ2-1	TGTGCCAGCAGTTCGACAGGGACTATTGGGGATGAGCAGTTCTTC	CASSSTGTIGDEQFF
TRBV12-5	.	.	TRBJ1-1	TGTGCTAGTGGTTCCGCATGGCCGATCGGGGGTGAAGCTTTCTTT	CASGSAWPIGGEAFF
TRBV6-2/TRBV6-3	TRBD2	many	TRBJ2-2	TGTGCCAGCACCGACCCGGGACTAAACACCGGGGAGCTGTTTTTT	CASTDPGLNTGELFF
TRBV27	.	.	TRBJ2-7	TGTGCCAGCAGTTTTAGGGGGAACCTTAACGAGCAGTACTTC	CASSFRGNLNEQYF
TRBV5-5	.	few	TRBJ2-1	TGTGCCAGCATCGTCCCCCGGGCCGCTAACAATGAGCAGTTCTTC	CASIVPRAANNEQFF
TRBV27	.	few	TRBJ1-1	TGTGCCAGCAGTTGGGGGGTATGGGACACTGAAGCTTTCTTT	CASSWGVWDTEAFF
TRBV10-2	.	.	TRBJ1-5	TGCGCCAGCAGTGAGGGCAGGGACAAGCAGCCCCAGCATTTT	CASSEGRDKQPQHF
TRBV24-1	TRBD2	.	TRBJ2-2	TGTGCCACCAGTGGTGTGACTAGCATGACAACGAACACCGGGGAGCTGTTTTTT	CATSGVTSMTTNTGELFF
TRBV29-1	TRBD1	.	TRBJ1-1	TGCAGCGTCTCAGGGGGCGTATACACTGAAGCTTTCTTT	CSVSGGVYTEAFF
TRBV7-2	.	many	TRBJ1-5	TGTGCCAGCAGCTCGCCCCCGGGGGGGGCTGGCAATCAGCCCCAGCATTTT	CASSSPPGGAGNQPQHF
TRBV6-5	.	.	TRBJ1-1	TGTGCCAGCAGTCCATGGAGTTGGACTGAAGCTTTCTTT	CASSPWSWTEAFF
TRBV15	TRBD1	.	TRBJ2-1	TGTGCCACCAGCAGAGGGGTCAGGGGGCAATACAATGAGCAGTTCTTC	CATSRGVRGQYNEQFF
TRBV12-3/TRBV12-4	.	many	TRBJ2-1	TGTGCCAGCAGTCGGGGGGCCTTAGGCAATGAGCAGTTCTTC	CASSRGALGNEQFF
TRBV7-2	TRBD2	.	TRBJ2-3	TGTGCCAGCAGCTCCGGGACTAGCGCGACAGATACGCAGTATTTT	CASSSGTSATDTQYF
TRBV7-9	TRBD1	.	TRBJ2-3	TGTGCCAGCAGCATAGGGACAGCTAGCACAGATACGCAGTATTTT	CASSIGTASTDTQYF
TRBV19	.	.	TRBJ2-2	TGTGCCAGTAGTAACCGGGCCGAGAACACCGGGGAGCTGTTTTTT	CASSNRAENTGELFF
TRBV6-2/TRBV6-3	TRBD1	few	TRBJ2-7	TGTGCCAGCAGTTATCTTGCGGACAGGGGATATGGGGAGCAGTACTTC	CASSYLADRGYGEQYF